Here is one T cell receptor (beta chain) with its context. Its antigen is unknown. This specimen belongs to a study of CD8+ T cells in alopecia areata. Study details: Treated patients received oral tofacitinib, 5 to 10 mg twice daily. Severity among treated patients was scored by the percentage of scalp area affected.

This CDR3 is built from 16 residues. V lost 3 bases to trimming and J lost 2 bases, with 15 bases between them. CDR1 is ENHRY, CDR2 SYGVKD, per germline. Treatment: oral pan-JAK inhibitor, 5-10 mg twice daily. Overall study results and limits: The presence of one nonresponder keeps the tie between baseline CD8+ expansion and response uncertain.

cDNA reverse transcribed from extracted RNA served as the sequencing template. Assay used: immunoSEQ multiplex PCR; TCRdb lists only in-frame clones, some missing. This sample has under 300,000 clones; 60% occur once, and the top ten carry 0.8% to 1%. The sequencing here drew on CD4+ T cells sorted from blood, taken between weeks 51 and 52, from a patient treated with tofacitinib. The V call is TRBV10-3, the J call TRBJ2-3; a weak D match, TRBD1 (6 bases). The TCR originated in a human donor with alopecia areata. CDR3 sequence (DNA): TGTGCCATCAGTGACGGACAGCCAGGACTCACAGATACGCAGTATTTT. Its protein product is CAISDGQPGLTDTQYF.